Each of the 4 T cell receptor beta chains below was sequenced from the same sample in a study of metastatic and nonmetastatic thyroid tumors. No patient received treatment before thyroid surgery. TCRdb redid the clone calls on the PCR reads using MiXCR. The sample has some 32,000 clones, about 20% seen once. Sequenced input: blood. These receptors were collected from a female donor with papillary thyroid cancer or a benign thyroid nodule (not recorded which). Some clones in this sample may be carry-over from other donors' samples.

The sample holds one count of this clone. The rearrangement uses TRBV4-1 and TRBJ2-3; the match to TRBD2 covers 11 bases. V lost 4 bases and J lost 5; bases outside the gene matches: 8. The CDR3 has 16 residues. Germline V CDR1 and CDR2: MGHRA, YSYEKL. The CDR3 coding sequence is TGCGCCAGCAGCCGGACTAGCGGGTGGGCCGAAGATACGCAGTATTTT. This translates into CASSRTSGWAEDTQYF.

The chain is built from TRBV11-2 and TRBJ2-1; TRBD2 matches 8 bases. Germline loops: CDR1 SGHAT, CDR2 FQNNGV. This CDR3 spans 16 amino acids. J was trimmed by 9 bases and V by 0 bases; bases with no gene match: 10. The CDR3 sequence is CASSLDGAGGGSEQFF. In nucleotides, the CDR3 is TGTGCCAGCAGCTTAGATGGTGCGGGAGGTGGGTCTGAGCAGTTCTTC.

This clone appeared many times. The chain uses TRBV5-6 and TRBJ1-2; 10 bases fit TRBD1. The germline V gene has CDR1 SGHDT and CDR2 YYEEEE. Germline trimming cut 4 bases from V and 11 bases from J; bases unmatched to any gene: 8. This CDR3 is built from 13 residues. The CDR3 loop reads CASSVDRGFRYTF. The CDR3 DNA sequence: TGTGCCAGCAGCGTGGACAGGGGGTTTCGTTACACCTTC. The variable domain in full, completed from reference TRBV5-6 and TRBJ1-2, reads DAGVTQSPTHLIKTRGQQVTLRCSPKSGHDTVSWYQQALGQGPQFIFQYYEEEERQRGNFPDRFSGHQFPNYSSELNVNALLLGDSALYLCASSVDRGFRYTFGSGTRLTVV.

This clone was detected only a few times. The chain uses TRBV6-5 and TRBJ1-1; 7 bases line up with TRBD1. CDR1 and CDR2 from the germline V gene are MNHEY and SVGAGI. This CDR3 contains 14 residues. The J segment lost 4 bases and the V segment lost 2 bases, leaving 4 bases of the junction unmatched. Here the CDR3 reads CASSYTTGITEAFF. In DNA form, the CDR3 reads TGTGCCAGCAGTTACACGACAGGGATCACTGAAGCTTTCTTT.